Below, 22 T cell receptor beta chains from the same sample are listed, as sequenced in a study of T cell responses to AZD1222 COVID-19 vaccine. The table came from immunoSEQ multiplex PCR; TCRdb's copy has only in-frame clones and leaves some out. The data contain under 85,000 clones, 88% of them seen just once; the ten biggest clones take up approximately 4.7%. The sequencing here drew on peripheral blood, taken on day 0 of MenACWY control vaccination. These receptor sequences come from an adult in good health.

The chain couples TRBV7-2 to TRBJ1-2; TRBD1 is a possible D gene (5 bases). Germline values: CDR1 SGHTA, CDR2 FQGNSA. V lost 1 base, J lost 7 bases, and 19 bases lay in between. The CDR3 runs to 16 residues. The CDR3 spells CASSLGRGTEAIGYTF. CDR3 coding DNA: TGTGCCAGCAGCTTAGGACGGGGGACGGAGGCTATTGGCTACACCTTC.

J is TRBJ1-1 and V is TRBV6-5; the match to TRBD1 covers 9 bases. V lost 6 bases to trimming and J lost 3 bases; unmatched junction nucleotides: 8. Germline assignment: CDR1 MNHEY and CDR2 SVGAGI. The CDR3 has 15 amino acids. The CDR3 bases are TGTGCCAGCAGCGACAGGGGGAGAGGCTACACTGAAGCTTTCTTT. This gives the protein CASSDRGRGYTEAFF.

The chain couples TRBV19 to TRBJ2-2; 8 nucleotides agree with TRBD2. V trimming: 2 bases; J trimming: 5 bases; junction bases outside the gene matches: 1. The length of the CDR3 is 14 residues. CDR1 and CDR2 from the germline V gene are LNHDA and SQIVND (reference sequence). CDR3 sequence (DNA): TGTGCCAGTAGTATAACGGGGGGGACCGGGGAGCTGTTTTTT. Translation: CASSITGGTGELFF.

With respect to this clone: Other DNA sequences in the same sample also yield this CDR3. The rearrangement uses TRBV7-2 and TRBJ2-2; D possibly corresponds to TRBD1 (5 bases). The CDR3 extends over 16 amino acids. The V gene lost 5 bases and the J gene lost 5 bases, with 18 bases spanning the gap. Germline CDR1 and CDR2: SGHTA and FQGNSA. The CDR3 DNA sequence: TGTGCCAGCAGCCAAGCCACAGGCTTACTTACCGGGGAGCTGTTTTTT. Translated: CASSQATGLLTGELFF.

This chain uses TRBV5-6 with TRBJ2-3, with D perhaps matching TRBD1 (5 bases). Looked up from germline, CDR1 is SGHDT and CDR2 is YYEEEE. The CDR3 totals 18 residues. The germline V and J ends were trimmed by 0 bases and 0 bases, with 17 bases remaining between them. The CDR3 region has the DNA TGTGCCAGCAGCTTGGTTCTACGGCGGACAACCAGCACAGATACGCAGTATTTT. Encoded protein: CASSLVLRRTTSTDTQYF.

This clone was seen only a few times. The rearrangement uses TRBV6-5 and TRBJ1-4; the D gene is possibly TRBD1 (6 bases). Germline CDR1 is MNHEY and CDR2 is SVGAGI. V lost 5 bases and J lost 5, with 15 bases in between. The CDR3 is 15 amino acids. CDR3 in amino acids: CASSPGGGLNEKLFF. In nucleotides, the CDR3 is TGTGCCAGCAGTCCCGGAGGGGGGCTGAATGAAAAACTGTTTTTT.

The chain uses TRBV7-2 and TRBJ2-5; 14 nucleotides align to TRBD2. CDR3 length: 18 residues. Germline V CDR1 and CDR2: SGHTA, FQGNSA. V lost 1 base to trimming and J lost 4 bases; unmatched junction nucleotides: 8. CDR3 protein: CASSLGLAGGPVRETQYF. DNA for the CDR3: TGTGCCAGCAGCTTAGGACTAGCGGGGGGGCCTGTTAGAGAGACCCAGTACTTC.

This clone was seen only once. The V call is TRBV4-3, the J call TRBJ1-2, with D possibly matching TRBD1 (5 bases). This CDR3 has 20 amino acids. V shed 0 bases and J shed 4 bases, with 27 bases lying between them. Germline values: CDR1 LGHNA, CDR2 YSLEER. CDR3 protein: CASSQDKDGARRNFPYGYTF. The CDR3 region has the DNA TGCGCCAGCAGCCAAGATAAAGACGGGGCCAGGCGAAATTTTCCCTATGGCTACACCTTC.

This clone has only one observation. V is TRBV9 and J is TRBJ2-1; D possibly corresponds to TRBD2 (5 bases). The CDR3 has 13 residues. V lost 3 bases and J lost 3, with 7 bases in between. Germline CDR1 is SGDLS and CDR2 is YYNGEE. This chain's CDR3 is CASSAGDYNEQFF. CDR3 nucleotide sequence: TGTGCCAGCAGCGCCGGGGACTACAATGAGCAGTTCTTC.

The V gene is TRBV5-1, the J gene TRBJ2-3; 14 bases fit TRBD2. The CDR3 has 20 residues. Per germline, CDR1 SGHRS and CDR2 YFSETQ. V dropped 4 bases and J dropped 5; count of bases not matched to a gene: 18. CDR3 residues: CASSPRTSGGPPLLGDTQYF. The CDR3 coding sequence is TGCGCCAGCAGCCCCAGGACTAGCGGGGGGCCTCCCCTGTTGGGAGATACGCAGTATTTT.

This chain joins TRBV5-1 and TRBJ2-3; 9 bases are shared with TRBD2. Looked up from germline, CDR1 is SGHRS and CDR2 is YFSETQ. The CDR3 covers 15 residues. Germline trimming cut 4 bases from V and 7 bases from J; bases unmatched to any gene: 10. The CDR3 loop is CASSRTSDDPNTQYF. CDR3 nucleotides: TGCGCCAGCAGCAGGACTAGCGATGACCCAAATACGCAGTATTTT.

This clone was seen more than once but under ten times. The rearrangement links TRBV2 to TRBJ2-7; 7 bases line up with TRBD2. Trimming took 5 bases from V and 2 from J; bases not matched to a gene: 3. The CDR3 is made up of 13 amino acids. Germline V lookup: CDR1 SNHLY, CDR2 FYNNEI. CDR3 amino acids: CASSFRGAYEQYF. The CDR3 DNA reads as TGTGCCAGCAGTTTTCGGGGGGCCTACGAGCAGTACTTC.

This CDR3 reads CASSPRRSNSYEQYF. CDR3 bases: TGCGCCAGCAGTCCTCGTAGGTCAAACTCCTACGAGCAGTACTTC. This sequence joins TRBV23-1 and TRBJ2-7, with D unresolved. TRBV23-1 counts as an open reading frame of uncertain function. The V end was cut by 4 bases, the J end by 0 bases, with 13 bases between. CDR3 length: 15 residues.

The CDR3 spells CAISDRAQPQHF. For the CDR3, the DNA is TGTGCCATCAGTGACAGGGCCCAGCCCCAGCATTTT. This chain uses TRBV10-3 with TRBJ1-5; TRBD1 is a possible D gene (5 bases). This CDR3 is built from 12 residues. Between the trimmed V and J ends, which lost 3 bases and 7 bases, there was a span of 7 bases. Germline V gives CDR1 ENHRY, CDR2 SYGVKD.

The chain is built from TRBV2 and TRBJ1-4, with D possibly being TRBD1 (5 bases). Trimming took off 7 bases at V and 7 bases at J, with 13 bases between the two ends. The CDR3 totals 13 residues. Germline CDR1 and CDR2: SNHLY and FYNNEI. CDR3: CASTRGLGEKLFF. The CDR3 DNA follows: TGTGCCAGCACCCGGGGGTTAGGTGAAAAACTGTTTTTT.

The chain has TRBV7-8 and TRBJ1-5, with a tentative D call TRBD1 (5 bases). Per germline, CDR1 SGHVS and CDR2 FQNEAQ. Trimming cost V 0 bases and J 5 bases, with 11 bases left between them. The CDR3 runs to 15 residues. The CDR3: CASSLAGRDDQPQHF. CDR3 in DNA: TGTGCCAGCAGCTTAGCGGGGAGGGACGATCAGCCCCAGCATTTT.

The CDR3 loop reads CASAVRINEKLFF. The CDR3 DNA sequence: TGTGCCAGTGCGGTCCGGATTAATGAAAAACTGTTTTTT. The rearrangement uses TRBV28 and TRBJ1-4; D gene unclear. Trimming pared 9 bases from V and 4 bases from J, leaving 12 bases between. This CDR3 contains 13 residues. CDR1 is MDHEN, CDR2 SYDVKM, per germline.

The chain combines TRBV7-3 with TRBJ2-2, with TRBD2 matching 7 bases. There are 15 residues in the CDR3. The germline V gene has CDR1 SGHTA and CDR2 FQGTGA. Unmatched junction bases numbered 2, after V lost 3 bases and J lost 1 base. The CDR3 DNA is TGTGCCAGCAGCTTCGGCGGGGGGAACACCGGGGAGCTGTTTTTT. Protein: CASSFGGGNTGELFF.

Here the CDR3 reads CASDQGFNQPQHF. Here the CDR3 DNA reads TGTGCCAGTGACCAGGGGTTTAATCAGCCCCAGCATTTT. The J gene is TRBJ1-5, the V gene TRBV19, with D possibly matching TRBD1 (6 bases). Per germline, CDR1 LNHDA and CDR2 SQIVND (reference sequence). This CDR3 region has 13 residues. V dropped 8 bases and J dropped 4 bases, with 12 bases sitting between them. Looking up the rest from reference TRBV19 and TRBJ1-5 gives the full variable domain: DGGITQSPKYLFRKEGQNVTLSCEQNLNHDAMYWYRQDPGQGLRLIYYSQIVNDFQKGDIAEGYSVSREKKESFPLTVTSAQKNPTAFYLCASDQGFNQPQHFGDGTRLSIL.

This sequence joins TRBV4-1 and TRBJ2-3; no firm D call. Between the trimmed V and J ends, which lost 2 bases and 0 bases, there was a span of 12 bases. Germline-derived CDR1 and CDR2 are MGHRA and YSYEKL. This CDR3 has 16 amino acids. In DNA form, the CDR3 reads TGCGCCAGCAGCCAACCAACAGAGTCTAGCACAGATACGCAGTATTTT. Translation gives CASSQPTESSTDTQYF.

The chain has TRBV6-1 and TRBJ1-6; 7 bases match TRBD1. The junction had 8 bases not matched to a gene; V was cut back by 6 bases and J by 3 bases. The germline gives CDR1 MNHNS, CDR2 SASEGT. The CDR3 covers 16 residues. Here the CDR3 DNA reads TGTGCCAGCAGGGAACAGGGGACATACTATAATTCACCCCTCCACTTT. Translation gives CASREQGTYYNSPLHF.

J is TRBJ2-6 and V is TRBV5-1; D gene unclear. The CDR3 is 17 residues long. Trimming pared 4 bases from V and 4 bases from J, leaving 18 bases between. Germline assignment: CDR1 SGHRS and CDR2 YFSETQ. CDR3 protein: CASSLGYSRAGANVLTF. CDR3 sequence (DNA): TGCGCCAGCAGCCTGGGATACTCTCGGGCCGGGGCCAACGTCCTGACTTTC.